The sequence of this TCR beta chain was determined in a study of cytomegalovirus exposure and HLA in healthy donors. PCR was performed using 60 Vbeta and 13 Jbeta primers. Profiling relied on immunoSEQ multiplex PCR, and the TCRdb table lists in-frame clones only, not all of them. The table records approximately 160,000 clones, approximately 77% of them present only once. CDR1 is SGHDT, CDR2 YYEEEE, per germline. The V gene end was trimmed by 6 bases and the J gene end by 6 bases; junction bases not matched to a gene: 20. The CDR3 runs 19 residues. Regarding the study as a whole: V- and J-gene trimming in TCR beta was tied to a missense DCLRE1C variant by an analysis performed later. The study listed 164 cytomegalovirus-associated TCR beta chains. In vitro assays verified that a few CMV-associated chains recognized CMV antigens specifically. Analyses of presence/absence relied on an assumption of roughly uniform sequencing depth across donors.

This clone was picked up one time. Its antigen is not identified. This chain joins TRBV5-6 and TRBJ2-3; 12 bases agree with TRBD1. Input material: PBMCs. This TCR derives from a male donor in good health and CMV-seropositive. CDR3 nucleotide sequence: TGTGCCAGCAACCTCATCCACCAAGGTCGGGACAGGGGGCAGGATACGCAGTATTTT. Protein: CASNLIHQGRDRGQDTQYF.